This TCR beta chain was retrieved from a study of shared clonotypes between healthy human individuals. As defined, naive CD8 cells were CD45RO-negative and positively selected for CCR7, with terminally differentiated effector memory CD45RA+ cells excluded. The data were produced by immunoSEQ multiplex PCR, yet TCRdb's version contains in-frame clones alone and is incomplete. The repertoire has around 1.9 million clones, 93% of them found once; the top ten carry 1.5% to 2%. The germline V gene has CDR1 MDHEN and CDR2 SYDVKM. The CDR3 loop spans 14 amino acids. V shed 3 bases, J shed 2 bases, and the junction held 3 bases outside the gene matches.

The receptor was isolated from a man between 18 and 35 years old in good health. Some clones in this sample may be carry-over from other donors' samples. Sequenced material: naive CD8+ T cells from PBMCs. This chain links TRBV28 with TRBJ2-7; 8 bases are shared with TRBD2. CDR3 coding DNA: TGTGCCAGCAGTTTCGGGCGGGAGGCCTACGAGCAGTACTTC. Amino acids: CASSFGREAYEQYF.